Below, 26 T cell receptor beta chains from the same sample are listed, as sequenced in a study of CD8 T cells in Susac syndrome. With random hexamers, reverse transcription was performed on roughly 0.45 to 1 ug of RNA. TCRdb reprocessed the immunoSEQ multiplex PCR reads with MiXCR, giving one entry per CDR3 protein. The sample holds some 450,000 distinct CDR3 sequences, more than 80% seen once. Material for sequencing was CD8+ T cells from PBMCs. These TCRs come from a human donor with multiple sclerosis.

The rearrangement uses TRBV12-3 or TRBV12-4 and TRBJ2-2; D is ambiguous. CDR3 length equals 14 residues. Trimming stripped 7 bases from V and 3 bases from J, with 12 bases between. The CDR3 DNA sequence: TGTGCCAGCACCCCCCTCCGATACACCGGGGAGCTGTTTTTT. Encoded protein: CASTPLRYTGELFF.

The chain couples TRBV27 to TRBJ2-7, with 9 bases aligning to TRBD2. CDR3 length: 17 amino acids. Germline-derived CDR1 and CDR2 are MNHEY and SMNVEV (reference sequence). V shed 6 bases and J 5 bases; nucleotides not matched to a gene: 17. The CDR3 region is CASRLLGSSGRRNEQYF. CDR3 nucleotides: TGTGCCAGCAGACTTCTAGGGAGTAGCGGGAGAAGGAACGAGCAGTACTTC.

The rearrangement joins TRBV12-3 or TRBV12-4 to TRBJ1-5, with 8 bases lining up with TRBD1. V lost 3 bases to trimming and J lost 9 bases; unmatched junction nucleotides: 7. The CDR3 totals 14 residues. CDR3 in DNA: TGTGCCAGCAGTTTCGGACAGGGAACGTTGCCCCAGCATTTT. This gives the protein CASSFGQGTLPQHF.

The V call is TRBV30, the J call TRBJ2-1, with a possible D match to TRBD2 (6 bases). Germline V CDR1 and CDR2: GTSNPN, SVGIG (reference sequence). V was shortened by 0 bases and J by 0 bases, with 9 bases between the two germline ends. The CDR3 is 15 residues long. This CDR3 is CAWSVHGSSYNEQFF. For the CDR3, the DNA is TGTGCCTGGAGTGTACACGGGAGCTCCTACAATGAGCAGTTCTTC.

The gene calls are TRBV5-1 and TRBJ2-2; no firm D call. Looked up from germline, CDR1 is SGHRS and CDR2 is YFSETQ. Trimming stripped 0 bases from V and 3 bases from J, with 9 bases between. The CDR3 totals 15 residues. The CDR3 reads CASSLAWSDTGELFF. The CDR3 DNA is TGCGCCAGCAGCTTGGCCTGGAGTGACACCGGGGAGCTGTTTTTT.

This clonotype was seen only once. The J gene is TRBJ2-3, the V gene TRBV6-5; D perhaps matches TRBD1 (5 bases). The V gene lost 1 base and the J gene lost 4 bases, with 12 bases spanning the gap. The CDR3 runs to 15 residues. In germline, CDR1 is MNHEY, CDR2 SVGAGI. The DNA for the CDR3 is TGTGCCAGCAGTTACTTGCAGGGATCGGCAGATACGCAGTATTTT. It is translated as CASSYLQGSADTQYF.

The V call is TRBV7-9, the J call TRBJ1-5, with D possibly matching TRBD1 (5 bases). Trimming took 1 base from V and 0 from J, leaving 13 bases between them. The CDR3 has 17 amino acids. Germline values: CDR1 SEHNR, CDR2 FQNEAQ (reference sequence). The CDR3 sequence: CASSLGRDFSSNQPQHF. CDR3 DNA: TGTGCCAGCAGCTTAGGCAGGGACTTCTCTAGCAATCAGCCCCAGCATTTT.

The rearrangement links TRBV11-2 to TRBJ1-2; D is perhaps TRBD1 (6 bases). The V gene's germline CDR1 is SGHAT and CDR2 FQNNGV. This CDR3 is 17 amino acids long. The V gene lost 5 bases and the J gene lost 1 base, with 20 bases spanning the gap. This CDR3 is CASSPLSLGQSNYGYTF. In DNA, the CDR3 is TGTGCCAGCAGCCCACTTTCCTTAGGACAGAGTAACTATGGCTACACCTTC.

J is TRBJ2-5 and V is TRBV5-6; no clear D gene. The germline V gene has CDR1 SGHDT and CDR2 YYEEEE. The ends were cut back, 0 bases at V and 3 bases at J, with 6 bases in the middle. The CDR3 contains 13 residues. In DNA form, the CDR3 reads TGTGCCAGCAGCTTGGTGGGGAAAGAGACCCAGTACTTC. It translates to CASSLVGKETQYF. The whole variable domain, remainder taken from reference TRBV5-6 and TRBJ2-5, is DAGVTQSPTHLIKTRGQQVTLRCSPKSGHDTVSWYQQALGQGPQFIFQYYEEEERQRGNFPDRFSGHQFPNYSSELNVNALLLGDSALYLCASSLVGKETQYFGPGTRLLVL.

This rearrangement joins TRBV6-5 to TRBJ1-5; D unresolved. V was pared by 0 bases and J by 3 bases, with 9 bases between. In germline, CDR1 is MNHEY, CDR2 SVGAGI. The length of the CDR3 is 15 residues. CDR3 coding DNA: TGTGCCAGCAGTTACTCGGAGGGTGCCAATCAGCCCCAGCATTTT. It codes for CASSYSEGANQPQHF.

The chain combines TRBV6-1 with TRBJ2-7; TRBD1 matches at 7 bases. Germline CDR1 and CDR2: MNHNS and SASEGT. CDR3 length: 14 amino acids. Germline trimming cut 1 base from V and 3 bases from J; bases unmatched to any gene: 3. The CDR3 spells CASSEEGQLYEQYF. The DNA of the CDR3 is TGTGCCAGCAGTGAAGAGGGACAGCTCTACGAGCAGTACTTC.

In its sample, this clonotype was seen once. This chain connects TRBV5-1 to TRBJ2-1; no firm D call. The V end was cut by 4 bases, the J end by 0 bases, with 11 bases between. This CDR3 is 15 amino acids long. The germline CDR1 and CDR2 sequences are SGHRS and YFSETQ. The CDR3 reads CASSVYSSSYNEQFF. For the CDR3, the DNA is TGCGCCAGCAGCGTTTACTCGAGCTCCTACAATGAGCAGTTCTTC.

CDR3 in amino acids: CASSQDWVEGLEKLFF. CDR3 sequence (DNA): TGTGCCAGCAGCCAAGATTGGGTCGAGGGGTTGGAAAAACTGTTTTTT. V and J are TRBV3-1 and TRBJ1-4, with a tentative D call TRBD1 (5 bases). V dropped 0 bases and J dropped 8 bases, with 16 bases sitting between them. CDR1 and CDR2 (germline): LGHDT, YNNKEL (reference sequence). The CDR3 is 16 amino acids.

The rearrangement joins TRBV4-1 to TRBJ2-7; the D gene is possibly TRBD1 (5 bases). The ends were cut back, 0 bases at V and 3 bases at J, with 9 bases in the middle. In germline, CDR1 is MGHRA, CDR2 YSYEKL. The CDR3 has 14 amino acids. CDR3 amino acids: CASSQDGQGYEQYF. DNA for the CDR3: TGCGCCAGCAGCCAAGATGGGCAGGGCTACGAGCAGTACTTC.

This chain uses TRBV30 with TRBJ2-1; D may be TRBD1 (6 bases). Trimming cost V 1 base and J 8 bases, with 18 bases left between them. This CDR3 region has 15 residues. The germline CDR1 and CDR2 sequences are GTSNPN and SVGIG (reference sequence). The chain's CDR3 is CAWSATGFPNDEQFF. DNA of the CDR3: TGTGCCTGGAGTGCTACAGGGTTTCCCAATGATGAGCAGTTCTTC.

This clonotype was seen a single time. The V and J genes are TRBV11-2 and TRBJ2-6; D unclear. The CDR3 loop spans 17 amino acids. The germline V and J ends were trimmed by 3 bases and 0 bases, with 12 bases remaining between them. Germline assignment: CDR1 SGHAT and CDR2 FQNNGV. CDR3 sequence (DNA): TGTGCCAGCAGCTTTCCCCGCGCTGGCTCTGGGGCCAACGTCCTGACTTTC. It codes for CASSFPRAGSGANVLTF.

The genes are TRBV27 and TRBJ2-2; 8 nucleotides align to TRBD1. The J segment lost 4 bases and the V segment lost 1 base, leaving 8 bases of the junction unmatched. Germline CDR1 reads MNHEY; CDR2 reads SMNVEV (reference sequence). The CDR3 loop spans 17 amino acids. CDR3 in amino acids: CASSLYAWTGTTGELFF. The CDR3 DNA sequence: TGTGCCAGCAGTTTATACGCCTGGACAGGGACCACCGGGGAGCTGTTTTTT.

CDR3 DNA: TGCAGTGCCTCGAGTGATACCACCACCGGGGAGCTGTTTTTT. This encodes CSASSDTTTGELFF. The rearrangement uses TRBV20-1 and TRBJ2-2; D uncertain. CDR1 DFQATT and CDR2 SNEGSKA come from the germline V gene (reference sequence). V dropped 6 bases and J dropped 4 bases, with 15 bases sitting between them. This CDR3 comprises 14 residues.

V and J are TRBV12-3 or TRBV12-4 and TRBJ2-5, with D unclear. V lost 8 bases, J lost 5 bases, and 6 bases lay in between. The CDR3 is 10 amino acids. This CDR3 is CASATETQYF. The CDR3 nucleotides read TGTGCCAGCGCAACGGAGACCCAGTACTTC.

This clonotype was counted once. This chain uses TRBV4-1 with TRBJ1-2, with 7 positions matching TRBD1. Per germline, CDR1 MGHRA and CDR2 YSYEKL. The CDR3 runs 16 residues. Losses at the gene ends were 0 bases for V and 4 bases for J; bases not matched to a gene: 8. The CDR3 spells CASSQETGPGTYGYTF. In DNA, the CDR3 is TGCGCCAGCAGCCAAGAGACAGGGCCTGGGACCTATGGCTACACCTTC.

V gene TRBV4-1 combines with J gene TRBJ2-1, with 7 bases that match TRBD2. With 6 bases clipped from V and 3 bases from J, the junction kept 5 bases outside the gene matches. Per the germline V gene, CDR1 is MGHRA and CDR2 is YSYEKL. CDR3 length: 14 amino acids. The CDR3 reads CASSPLADYNEQFF. In nucleotides, the CDR3 is TGCGCCAGCAGTCCCCTAGCGGACTACAATGAGCAGTTCTTC.

The rearrangement joins TRBV7-6 to TRBJ2-7, with TRBD1 matching over 8 bases. This CDR3 region has 13 residues. V lost 5 bases and J lost 3; bases outside the gene matches: 3. Per the germline V gene, CDR1 is SGHVS and CDR2 is FNYEAQ. The CDR3 is CASSDGQGYEQYF. Here the CDR3 DNA reads TGTGCCAGCAGCGATGGACAGGGCTACGAGCAGTACTTC.

The V call is TRBV5-4, the J call TRBJ2-7; 10 bases match TRBD1. This CDR3 is built from 15 residues. V lost 5 bases to trimming and J lost 3 bases; unmatched junction nucleotides: 8. Germline V lookup: CDR1 SGHNT, CDR2 YYREEE (reference sequence). The CDR3 nucleotides are TGTGCCAGCAGAGCGACCGGGACAGGGGACTACGAGCAGTACTTC. Translation gives CASRATGTGDYEQYF. Full variable domain (missing parts from reference TRBV5-4 and TRBJ2-7): ETGVTQSPTHLIKTRGQQVTLRCSSQSGHNTVSWYQQALGQGPQFIFQYYREEENGRGNFPPRFSGLQFPNYSSELNVNALELDDSALYLCASRATGTGDYEQYFGPGTRLTVT.

The J gene is TRBJ2-7, the V gene TRBV27; no firm D call. V was trimmed by 4 bases and J by 6 bases, leaving 16 bases between them. CDR3 size: 14 residues. Per the germline V gene, CDR1 is MNHEY and CDR2 is SMNVEV (reference sequence). The CDR3 DNA follows: TGTGCCAGCAGTTCGCAATCCCCCCCGGGCGAGCAGTACTTC. Translating gives CASSSQSPPGEQYF.

CDR3 nucleotides: TGTGCCAGCAACAAACAGGGCTTTCATGAGGGGGAGCTGTTTTTT. This gives the protein CASNKQGFHEGELFF. The chain links TRBV27 to TRBJ2-2, with a possible D match to TRBD1 (6 bases). Germline V gives CDR1 MNHEY, CDR2 SMNVEV (reference sequence). The CDR3 is 15 amino acids. Trimming took off 7 bases at V and 8 bases at J, with 20 bases between the two ends.

In its sample, this clonotype was seen once. The chain couples TRBV13 to TRBJ1-1; 9 bases line up with TRBD1. Per germline, CDR1 PRHDT and CDR2 FYEKMQ (reference sequence). The ends lost 5 bases at V and 11 bases at J; junction bases unmatched: 12. CDR3 length: 14 amino acids. The CDR3 region is CASSMTTGGSAAFF. In DNA form, the CDR3 reads TGTGCCAGCAGCATGACGACAGGGGGGAGCGCCGCTTTCTTT.